This TCR beta chain was profiled in a study of Ad26.COV2.S vaccination and SARS-CoV-2 variants (dated by TCRdb to 2020 to 2023). The study in broad terms: Vaccine-arm donors were drawn from COV1001, a multicentre, randomized, double-blind, placebo-controlled phase I-IIa trial of Ad26.COV2.S in healthy adults. Dosing of Ad26.COV2.S was intramuscular, at either 5x10^10 or 1x10^11 viral particles, delivered as one shot or as two shots spaced 56 days apart. TCRbeta repertoire sequencing was used to assess the specificity and breadth of SARS-CoV-2-reactive T cell receptors after Ad26.COV2.S vaccination. The TCR-sequenced set comprised about 30 samples: about 19 Ad26.COV2.S vaccine recipients, 5 placebo recipients and 8 SARS-CoV-2 convalescent individuals. Trial participants were randomized into five groups of five: low-dose or high-dose Ad26.COV2.S given once or twice, or placebo on both occasions. Investigators did not know the trial group allocation while performing experiments and assessing outcomes.

The paper as a whole reports these results and caveats: The authors noted that total T cell responses may have been underestimated by the TCR breadth and depth analyses. Substantial breadth of spike-specific CD8+ and CD4+ T cell responses was reported after vaccination. The study lacked the statistical power to compare responses across vaccine doses or regimens. Vaccine and placebo recipients had comparable non-spike TCR breadth, which fits with the vaccine containing only spike. Ad26.COV2.S recipients had higher spike-specific TCR breadth than placebo recipients (P = 0.0014).

The treatment or condition tag for this specimen amounts to: 15 to 20 received Ad26.COV2.S at low or high dose, single or two shots; about 5 received placebo; per-sample allocation not given. Repertoires of vaccine and placebo recipients were sequenced from samples collected on day 63 after the first injection. Cohort 1b enrolled fewer than 30 adults aged 18-55 years at a single site in Boston, USA, between 29 July and 7 August 2020. Ad26.COV2.S consisted of a replication-incompetent adenovirus type 26 vector by which a prefusion-stabilized SARS-CoV-2 spike protein from the original Wuhan strain was expressed. The CDR3 covers 17 residues, taking in both the cysteine and the phenylalanine. The only DNA kept is the CDR3, 51 bases in frame from the first base. V gives up 3 bases and J gives up 1 base, and the segment between their germline ends measures 19 bases. CDR1 DFQATT and CDR2 SNEGSKA were looked up in the germline V gene (reference sequence).

A note on this clone: Its cognate antigen has yet to be identified. No base quality values were provided; no much bigger clone lies one nucleotide off.

The immunoSEQ Assay was used to sequence TCRbeta CDR3 regions. After extraction, genomic DNA underwent amplification by bias-controlled multiplex PCR, followed by high-throughput sequencing. The authors' pipeline ran thus. Collapsing and filtering of sequences were performed to quantify the absolute abundance of each unique TCRbeta CDR3 region. Usable DNA was measured by amplifying reference genes present in all nucleated cells, and TCRbeta template counts were normalized to that usable DNA to estimate T cell fraction. Repertoire TCRs were annotated as SARS-CoV-2-specific when V gene, CDR3 amino acid sequence and J gene were exactly matched to a known reactive TCR set. The reference SARS-CoV-2 TCR set was obtained from MIRA and was filtered for enrichment in COVID-19-positive ImmuneCODE repertoires, whereby public or cross-reactive TCRs were removed. Using the MIRA antigens, annotated TCRs were further analysed by specific ORF or by position within an ORF. Breadth was defined as annotated unique rearrangements over total unique productive rearrangements; depth was the summed frequency of those rearrangements. Two-sided Wilcoxon rank-sum tests were used to compare TCR breadth between groups. The clones in this table, taken by TCRdb from immuneACCESS, are in-frame only. Not every clone is retained; where verified, under half of the shortfall comes from an unresolved V gene, and the cause of the rest is unknown. V, J and clone size were drawn from that table, and D and trimming were deduced from the DNA. This sample holds more than 300,000 clones; 80% to 90% were observed only once. The ten largest clones represent roughly 10% of the sample.

The TCR originated in a person aged 18 to 59 who received the Ad26.COV2.S COVID-19 vaccine or a placebo. The V and J genes are TRBV20-1 and TRBJ2-4; matching of 6 bases hints at TRBD2 as the D gene. The material was peripheral blood, obtained in a trial of Ad26.COV2.S vaccine versus placebo. DNA sequence: TGCAGTGCTAGTCCACCCAATCGGGGGTGGGCCAAAAACATTCAGTACTTC. Translated, it reads CSASPPNRGWAKNIQYF.